A single TCR beta chain is shown here with its context. The CDR3 has 13 amino acids. Trimming shortened V by 5 bases and J by 8 bases, and 15 bases separated the two germline ends. This entry is derived from a study of control samples from healthy donors and cancer patients. Data came from immunoSEQ multiplex PCR; TCRdb stores just in-frame clones and leaves some out. The sample lists about 40,000 clones, about 94% occurring once. The specimen was blood. This sequence was found in a woman in her 50s in good health. The genes are TRBV12-3 or TRBV12-4 and TRBJ1-2; possible D gene TRBD1, 5 bases. CDR3 loop: CASSAQRGDGYTF. The CDR3 coding sequence is TGTGCCAGCAGTGCGCAGCGGGGGGACGGCTACACCTTC.